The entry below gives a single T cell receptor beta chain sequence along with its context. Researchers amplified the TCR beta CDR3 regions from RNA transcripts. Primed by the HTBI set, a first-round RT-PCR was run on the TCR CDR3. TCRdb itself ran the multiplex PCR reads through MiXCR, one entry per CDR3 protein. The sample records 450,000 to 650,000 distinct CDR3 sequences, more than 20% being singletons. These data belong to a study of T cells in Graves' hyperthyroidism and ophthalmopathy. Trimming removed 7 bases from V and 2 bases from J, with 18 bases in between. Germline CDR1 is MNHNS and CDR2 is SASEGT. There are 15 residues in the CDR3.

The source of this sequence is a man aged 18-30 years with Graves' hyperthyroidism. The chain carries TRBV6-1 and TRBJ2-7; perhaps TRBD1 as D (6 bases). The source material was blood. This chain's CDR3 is CASTRQAKGTYEQYF. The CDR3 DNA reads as TGTGCCAGCACCCGACAGGCAAAGGGCACCTACGAGCAGTACTTC.